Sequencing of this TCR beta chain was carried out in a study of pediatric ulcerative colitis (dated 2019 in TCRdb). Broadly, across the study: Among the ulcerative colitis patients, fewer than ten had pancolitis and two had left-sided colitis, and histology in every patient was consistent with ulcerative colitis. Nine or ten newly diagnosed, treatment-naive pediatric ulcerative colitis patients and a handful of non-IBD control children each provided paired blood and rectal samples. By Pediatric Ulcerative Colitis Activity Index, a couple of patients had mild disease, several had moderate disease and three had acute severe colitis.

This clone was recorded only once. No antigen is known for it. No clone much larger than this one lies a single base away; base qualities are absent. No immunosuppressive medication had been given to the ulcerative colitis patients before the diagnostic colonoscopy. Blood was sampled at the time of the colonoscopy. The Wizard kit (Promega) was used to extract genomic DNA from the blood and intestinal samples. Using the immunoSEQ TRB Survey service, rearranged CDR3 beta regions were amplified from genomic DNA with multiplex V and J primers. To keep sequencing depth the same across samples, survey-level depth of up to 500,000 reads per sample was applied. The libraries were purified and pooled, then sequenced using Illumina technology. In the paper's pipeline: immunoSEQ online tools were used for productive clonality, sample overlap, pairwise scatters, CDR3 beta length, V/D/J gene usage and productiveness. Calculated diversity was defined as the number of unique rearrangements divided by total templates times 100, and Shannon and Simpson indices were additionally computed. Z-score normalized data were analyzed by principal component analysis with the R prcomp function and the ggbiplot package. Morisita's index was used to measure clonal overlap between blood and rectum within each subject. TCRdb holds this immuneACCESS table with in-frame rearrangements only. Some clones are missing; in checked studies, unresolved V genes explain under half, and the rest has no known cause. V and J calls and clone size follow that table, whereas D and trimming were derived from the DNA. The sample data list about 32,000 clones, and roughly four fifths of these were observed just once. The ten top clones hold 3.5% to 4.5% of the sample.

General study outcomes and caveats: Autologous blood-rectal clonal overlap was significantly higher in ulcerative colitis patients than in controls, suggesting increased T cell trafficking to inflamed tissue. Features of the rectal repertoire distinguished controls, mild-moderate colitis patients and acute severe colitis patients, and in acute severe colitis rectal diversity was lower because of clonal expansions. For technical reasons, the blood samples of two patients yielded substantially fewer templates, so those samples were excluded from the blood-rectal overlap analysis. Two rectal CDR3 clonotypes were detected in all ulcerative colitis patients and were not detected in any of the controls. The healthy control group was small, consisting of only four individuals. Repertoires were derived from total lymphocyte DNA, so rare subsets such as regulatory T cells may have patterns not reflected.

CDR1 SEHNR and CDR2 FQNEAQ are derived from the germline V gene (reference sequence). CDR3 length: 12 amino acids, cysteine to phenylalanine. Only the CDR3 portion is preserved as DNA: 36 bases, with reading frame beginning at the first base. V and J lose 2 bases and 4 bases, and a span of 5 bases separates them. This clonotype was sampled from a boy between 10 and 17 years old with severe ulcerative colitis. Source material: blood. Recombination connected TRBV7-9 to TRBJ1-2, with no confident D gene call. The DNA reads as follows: TGTGCCAGCAGCTTATACTTCTATGGCTACACCTTC. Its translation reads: CASSLYFYGYTF.